This T cell receptor beta chain comes out of a study of T cells after yellow fever vaccination. Study results and caveats: Weaker, the secondary response had a peak occurring faster, on day 5 versus 15.

Regarding this clonotype: Its antigen remains unidentified.

Template-switching 5'RACE yielded the TCR cDNA; a universal primer site and UMIs were added in the process. TCRdb itself ran the 5' RACE reads through MiXCR, one entry per CDR3 protein. The table has fewer than 650,000 distinct CDR3 sequences, just over 20% seen once. This CDR3 spans 15 amino acids. V shed 1 base and J shed 3 bases, with 13 bases lying between them. Germline V gives CDR1 SGHDT, CDR2 YYEEEE. The origin of this receptor is a man younger than 35 who received the YFV17D yellow fever vaccine. Sequencing used PBMCs, obtained around 3 weeks after the first yellow fever vaccination. The chain joins TRBV5-6 to TRBJ2-5, with D possibly being TRBD1 (6 bases). CDR3 amino acids: CASSLFVGAEETQYF. The CDR3 region has the DNA TGTGCCAGCAGCTTGTTCGTGGGGGCGGAAGAGACCCAGTACTTC. The whole variable domain, filled in from reference TRBV5-6 and TRBJ2-5, reads DAGVTQSPTHLIKTRGQQVTLRCSPKSGHDTVSWYQQALGQGPQFIFQYYEEEERQRGNFPDRFSGHQFPNYSSELNVNALLLGDSALYLCASSLFVGAEETQYFGPGTRLLVL.